These T cell receptor beta chains were read from a single sample in a study of cytomegalovirus exposure and HLA in healthy donors. This table comes from immunoSEQ multiplex PCR, and its TCRdb copy is limited to in-frame clones, with some not included. The table lists about 160,000 clones, approximately 86% of them singletons. The sequenced sample consisted of PBMCs. The receptors stem from a woman under 30 in good health and CMV-seronegative. Each CDR3 is given with its conserved first and last residue. The D gene is left open where the match is weak. A clone size is listed for some rows: how often the clone was seen (once, few, many), or a class if it is expanded.

CDR3 DNA: TGCGCCAGCAGCTTTGCACCGGGACAGGCGGGGAATGAGCAGTTCTTC; CDR3 protein: CASSFAPGQAGNEQFF; D gene: TRBD1; clone size: NA; V gene: TRBV5-1; J gene: TRBJ2-1
CDR3 DNA: TGCGCCAGCAGACTGAGTGCGCGGGGGGGTACCACAGATACGCAGTATTTT; CDR3 protein: CASRLSARGGTTDTQYF; D gene: TRBD2; clone size: once; V gene: TRBV5-1; J gene: TRBJ2-3
CDR3 DNA: TGTGCCAGCAGCTTTGTCGCTGGACTAGACAATGAGCAGTTCTTC; CDR3 protein: CASSFVAGLDNEQFF; D gene: TRBD2; clone size: NA; V gene: TRBV7-3; J gene: TRBJ2-1
CDR3 DNA: TGTGCCTGGAGTATCGTCACGGGGACCGGGGAGCTGTTTTTT; CDR3 protein: CAWSIVTGTGELFF; D gene: NA; clone size: NA; V gene: TRBV30; J gene: TRBJ2-2
CDR3 DNA: TGCGCCAGCGCGGACAGGGAAAGAACTGGGGCCAACGTCCTGACTTTC; CDR3 protein: CASADRERTGANVLTF; D gene: TRBD1; clone size: NA; V gene: TRBV5-1; J gene: TRBJ2-6
CDR3 DNA: TGTGCCAGCAGCCGCGAGGGGGGGCGCCACAATGAGCAGTTCTTC; CDR3 protein: CASSREGGRHNEQFF; D gene: NA; clone size: NA; V gene: TRBV7-2; J gene: TRBJ2-1
CDR3 DNA: TGCGCCAGCAGCCTAATTTTACTCGGGACAGGAGACACTGAAGCTTTCTTT; CDR3 protein: CASSLILLGTGDTEAFF; D gene: TRBD1; clone size: NA; V gene: TRBV4-3; J gene: TRBJ1-1
CDR3 DNA: TGCGCCAGCAGTGGCCGAGCGGGAGGGTCCTACGAGCAGTACTTC; CDR3 protein: CASSGRAGGSYEQYF; D gene: TRBD2; clone size: NA; V gene: TRBV10-1; J gene: TRBJ2-7
CDR3 DNA: TGTGCCAGCACTGAAGCGGGAGGGCGCCAAGAGACCCAGTACTTC; CDR3 protein: CASTEAGGRQETQYF; D gene: TRBD2; clone size: NA; V gene: TRBV6-1; J gene: TRBJ2-5
CDR3 DNA: TGCGCCAGCAGCCAATCTGGGGCGCAAGGGGATCCCAATCAGCCCCAGCATTTT; CDR3 protein: CASSQSGAQGDPNQPQHF; D gene: NA; clone size: NA; V gene: TRBV4-1; J gene: TRBJ1-5
CDR3 DNA: TGTGCCAGCAGCTCCCCTCCTAGCGGTTACAATGAGCAGTTCTTC; CDR3 protein: CASSSPPSGYNEQFF; D gene: TRBD2; clone size: few; V gene: TRBV5-6; J gene: TRBJ2-1
CDR3 DNA: TGTGCCAGCAGCTTATCGTCCACTGAAGCTTTCTTT; CDR3 protein: CASSLSSTEAFF; D gene: NA; clone size: few; V gene: TRBV7-9; J gene: TRBJ1-1
CDR3 DNA: TGCGCCAGCAGCTTCCGGACAGGGCTCCTCAAAGAGACCCAGTACTTC; CDR3 protein: CASSFRTGLLKETQYF; D gene: TRBD1; clone size: NA; V gene: TRBV5-1; J gene: TRBJ2-5
CDR3 DNA: TGTGCCAGCATCCCCGGGACAGGGGACACAGATACGCAGTATTTT; CDR3 protein: CASIPGTGDTDTQYF; D gene: TRBD1; clone size: many; V gene: TRBV6-1; J gene: TRBJ2-3
CDR3 DNA: TGTGCCAGCAGCTCCGTGGCCGGGGATCAGCCCCAGCATTTT; CDR3 protein: CASSSVAGDQPQHF; D gene: NA; clone size: NA; V gene: TRBV7-9; J gene: TRBJ1-5
CDR3 DNA: TGTGCCAGCAGCTTAAGGAGACAGAGAACTTTCTTT; CDR3 protein: CASSLRRQRTFF; D gene: NA; clone size: NA; V gene: TRBV7-8; J gene: TRBJ1-1
CDR3 DNA: TGTGCCAGCAGCTCCGGCTTTGAGGGGGTGGCGGGCGGCTACACCTTC; CDR3 protein: CASSSGFEGVAGGYTF; D gene: NA; clone size: NA; V gene: TRBV7-9; J gene: TRBJ1-2
CDR3 DNA: TGTGCTAGTGGTTTGGAGCTGAGGCAGCCCCAGCATTTT; CDR3 protein: CASGLELRQPQHF; D gene: NA; clone size: NA; V gene: TRBV12-5; J gene: TRBJ1-5
CDR3 DNA: TGTGCCACCAGGGTAGACACTGAAGCTTTCTTT; CDR3 protein: CATRVDTEAFF; D gene: NA; clone size: few; V gene: TRBV19; J gene: TRBJ1-1
CDR3 DNA: TGCGCCAGCAGACCCTCAGGGGGAGAGCAGTACTTC; CDR3 protein: CASRPSGGEQYF; D gene: TRBD1; clone size: NA; V gene: TRBV5-1; J gene: TRBJ2-7
CDR3 DNA: TGTGCCAGCAGCTTTAGGGACAGGGACACAGATACGCAGTATTTT; CDR3 protein: CASSFRDRDTDTQYF; D gene: TRBD1; clone size: once; V gene: TRBV11-2; J gene: TRBJ2-3